The clone carrying this T cell receptor beta chain occurred many times. The antigen remains unidentified. This sample is drawn from a study of T cells in Graves' hyperthyroidism and ophthalmopathy. Broader study findings: Ophthalmopathy stood apart from stable hyperthyroidism in a 13 V-J model. Ophthalmopathy was model-predicted a median roughly six months pre-onset. Blood also contained most expanded thyroid clonotypes above 0.001.

Clinicians diagnosed patients from clinical symptoms, serum thyroxine and TRAb, thyroid ultrasound and orbital computed tomography. Germline lookup yields CDR1 SEHNR and CDR2 FQNEAQ (reference sequence). The CDR3 is made up of 14 amino acids. V lost 5 bases to trimming and J lost 7 bases; unmatched junction nucleotides: 9. RNA transcripts provided the source from which TCR beta CDR3 regions were amplified. First-round RT-PCR of the TCR CDR3 relied on the HTBI primer set. In TCRdb, the multiplex PCR reads were re-called with MiXCR into one record per CDR3 protein. Of fewer than 650,000 distinct CDR3 sequences listed, 40% to 55% are singletons.

This TCR derives from an adult woman with Graves' disease, either hyperthyroidism or ophthalmopathy (not recorded which). The sample comprised peripheral blood or thyroid tissue (not recorded which). The V gene is TRBV7-9, the J gene TRBJ2-7; 9 bases fit TRBD1. The CDR3 DNA sequence: TGTGCCAGCAGCCCGGGACAGGGAGCGGGAGAGCAGTACTTC. Its protein product is CASSPGQGAGEQYF.